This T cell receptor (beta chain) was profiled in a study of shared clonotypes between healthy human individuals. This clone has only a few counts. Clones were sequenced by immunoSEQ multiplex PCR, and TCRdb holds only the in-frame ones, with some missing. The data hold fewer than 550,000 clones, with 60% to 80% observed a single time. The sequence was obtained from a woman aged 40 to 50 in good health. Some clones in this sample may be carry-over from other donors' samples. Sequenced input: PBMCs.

CDR3 protein: CASGRQGDLYEQYF. CDR3 bases: TGTGCCAGCGGGCGCCAGGGGGACCTCTACGAGCAGTACTTC. The V and J genes are TRBV9 and TRBJ2-7; 7 bases are shared with TRBD1. Germline V gene data show CDR1 as SGDLS and CDR2 as YYNGEE. This CDR3 has 14 amino acids. V was pared by 7 bases and J by 3 bases, with 10 bases of the junction left unmatched.